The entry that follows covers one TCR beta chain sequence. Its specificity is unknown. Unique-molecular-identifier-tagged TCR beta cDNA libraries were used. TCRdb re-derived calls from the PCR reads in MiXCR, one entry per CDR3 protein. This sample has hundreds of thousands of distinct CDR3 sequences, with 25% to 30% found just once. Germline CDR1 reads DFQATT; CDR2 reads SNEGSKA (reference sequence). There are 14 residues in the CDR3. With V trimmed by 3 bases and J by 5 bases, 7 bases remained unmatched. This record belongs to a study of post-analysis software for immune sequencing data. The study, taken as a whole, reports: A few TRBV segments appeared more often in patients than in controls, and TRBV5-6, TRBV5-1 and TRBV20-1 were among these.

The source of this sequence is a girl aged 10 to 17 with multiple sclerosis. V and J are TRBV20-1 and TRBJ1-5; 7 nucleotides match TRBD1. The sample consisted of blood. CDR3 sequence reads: CSASLPGGDQPQHF. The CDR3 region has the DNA TGCAGTGCTAGTCTACCAGGGGGGGATCAGCCCCAGCATTTT.